The present TCR beta chain was sequenced within a study of shared clonotypes between healthy human individuals. Whole-study context: Donors, aged 18 to 49, were a couple of women and three men.

Study observations and caveats: Generally, naive subsets came out with larger estimated richness than memory subsets.

As regards this clone: Its target is not known.

CD45RO-negative CD8 cells positively selected for CCR7 made up the naive population, which excluded terminally differentiated effector memory CD45RA+ cells. V gave up 4 bases and J gave up 2 bases, with 18 bases separating them. CDR1 is SGHVS, CDR2 FQNEAQ, per germline. This CDR3 contains 17 residues. Only in-frame clones appear in the TCRdb table, and some are missing; sequencing was by immunoSEQ multiplex PCR. The sample includes millions of clones, less than 95% of them seen just once. The sequenced sample was naive CD8+ T cells sorted from blood. This chain links TRBV7-8 with TRBJ1-5, with a tentative D call TRBD1 (5 bases). The TCR sequence derives from a man younger than 35 in good health. CDR3 protein: CASSWGPGGEGNQPQHF. The CDR3 DNA follows: TGTGCCAGCAGCTGGGGACCCGGCGGTGAAGGCAATCAGCCCCAGCATTTT.